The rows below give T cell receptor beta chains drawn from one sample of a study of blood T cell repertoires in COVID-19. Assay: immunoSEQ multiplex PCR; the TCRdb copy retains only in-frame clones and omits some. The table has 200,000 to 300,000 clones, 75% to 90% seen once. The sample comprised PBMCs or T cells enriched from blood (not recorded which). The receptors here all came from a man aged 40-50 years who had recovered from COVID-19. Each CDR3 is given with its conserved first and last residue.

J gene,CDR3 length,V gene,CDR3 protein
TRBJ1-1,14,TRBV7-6,CASSLGLPDTEAFF
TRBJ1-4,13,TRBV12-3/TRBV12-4,CASGGGLNEKLFF
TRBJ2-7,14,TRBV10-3,CAIRPGLAVYEQYF
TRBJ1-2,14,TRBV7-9,CASSSNRAAQGYTF
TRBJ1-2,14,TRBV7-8,CASSYPNSYYGYTF
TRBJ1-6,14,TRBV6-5,CASRPFPGNSPLHF
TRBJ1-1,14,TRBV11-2,CASSLQTGLTEAFF
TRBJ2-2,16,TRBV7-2,CASSLGPRAYTGELFF
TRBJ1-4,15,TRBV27,CASSFWTGGLEKLFF
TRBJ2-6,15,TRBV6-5,CASSSLFSGANVLTF